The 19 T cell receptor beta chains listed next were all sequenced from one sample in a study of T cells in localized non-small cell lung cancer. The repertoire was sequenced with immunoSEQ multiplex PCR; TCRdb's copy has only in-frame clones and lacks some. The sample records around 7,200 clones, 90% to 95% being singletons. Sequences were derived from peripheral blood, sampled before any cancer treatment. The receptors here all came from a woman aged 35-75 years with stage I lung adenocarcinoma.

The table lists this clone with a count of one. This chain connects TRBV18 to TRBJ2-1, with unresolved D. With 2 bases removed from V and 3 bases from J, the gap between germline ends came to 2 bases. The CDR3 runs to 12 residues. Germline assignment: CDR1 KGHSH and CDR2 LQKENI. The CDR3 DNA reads TGTGCCAGCTCACCAAACTACAATGAGCAGTTCTTC. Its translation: CASSPNYNEQFF. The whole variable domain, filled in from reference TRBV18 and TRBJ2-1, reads NAGVMQNPRHLVRRRGQEARLRCSPMKGHSHVYWYRQLPEEGLKFMVYLQKENIIDESGMPKERFSAEFPKEGPSILRIQQVVRGDSAAYFCASSPNYNEQFFGPGTRLTVL.

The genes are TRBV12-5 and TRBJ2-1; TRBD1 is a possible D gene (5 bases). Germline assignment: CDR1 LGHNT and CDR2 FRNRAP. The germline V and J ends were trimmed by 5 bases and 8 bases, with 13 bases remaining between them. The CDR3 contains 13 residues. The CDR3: CASGDQGSDEQFF. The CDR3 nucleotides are TGTGCTAGTGGTGATCAGGGCTCCGATGAGCAGTTCTTC.

In DNA form, the CDR3 reads TGTGCCAGCAGTTACGGGAGGTACACTGAAGCTTTCTTT. This translates into CASSYGRYTEAFF. The chain joins TRBV6-5 to TRBJ1-1; no clear D. CDR1 is MNHEY and CDR2 is SVGAGI in the germline V gene. There are 13 residues in the CDR3. V was cut by 2 bases and J by 3 bases, with 7 bases left in between.

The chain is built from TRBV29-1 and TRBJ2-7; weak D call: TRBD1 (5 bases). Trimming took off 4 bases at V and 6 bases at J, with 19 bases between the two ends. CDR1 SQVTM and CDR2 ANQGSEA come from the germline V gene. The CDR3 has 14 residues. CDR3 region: CSVGGRALGIEQYF. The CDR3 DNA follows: TGCAGCGTTGGGGGCAGGGCTCTTGGTATCGAGCAGTACTTC.

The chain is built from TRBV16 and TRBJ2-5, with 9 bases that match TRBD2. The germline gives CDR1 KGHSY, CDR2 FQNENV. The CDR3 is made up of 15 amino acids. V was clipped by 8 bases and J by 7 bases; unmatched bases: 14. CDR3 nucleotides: TGTGCCAGCGGCGGGGGGGGGACGGTACTTCGGACCCAGTACTTC. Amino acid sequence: CASGGGGTVLRTQYF.

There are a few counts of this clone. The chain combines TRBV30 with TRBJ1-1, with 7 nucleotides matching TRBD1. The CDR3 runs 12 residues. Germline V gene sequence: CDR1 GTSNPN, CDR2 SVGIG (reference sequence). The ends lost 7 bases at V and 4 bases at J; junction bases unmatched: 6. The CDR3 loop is CALQGFVTEAFF. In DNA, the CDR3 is TGTGCCTTACAGGGGTTCGTCACTGAAGCTTTCTTT.

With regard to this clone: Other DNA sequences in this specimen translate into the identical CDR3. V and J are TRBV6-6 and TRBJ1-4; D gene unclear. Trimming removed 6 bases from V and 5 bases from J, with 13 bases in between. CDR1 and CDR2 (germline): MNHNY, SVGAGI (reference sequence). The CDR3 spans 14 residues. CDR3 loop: CASSLQDGNEKLFF. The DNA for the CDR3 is TGTGCCAGCAGCCTTCAGGACGGCAATGAAAAACTGTTTTTT.

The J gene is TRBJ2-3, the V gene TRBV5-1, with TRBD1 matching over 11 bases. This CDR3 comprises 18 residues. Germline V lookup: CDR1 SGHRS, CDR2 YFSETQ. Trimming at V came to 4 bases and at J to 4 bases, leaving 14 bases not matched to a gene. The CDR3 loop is CASSPRSIGTGGADTQYF. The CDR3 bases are TGCGCCAGCAGCCCTCGATCGATTGGGACAGGGGGTGCAGATACGCAGTATTTT.

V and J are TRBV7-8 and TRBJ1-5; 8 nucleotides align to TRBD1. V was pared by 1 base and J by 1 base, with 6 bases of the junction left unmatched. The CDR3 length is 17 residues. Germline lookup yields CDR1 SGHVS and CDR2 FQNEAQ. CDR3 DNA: TGTGCCAGCAGCTTAGTAAGTGGACAGGGAAGCAATCAGCCCCAGCATTTT. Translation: CASSLVSGQGSNQPQHF.

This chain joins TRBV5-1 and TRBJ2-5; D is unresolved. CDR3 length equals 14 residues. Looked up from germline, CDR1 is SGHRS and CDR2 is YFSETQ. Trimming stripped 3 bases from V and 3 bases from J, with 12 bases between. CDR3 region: CASSWRGSEETQYF. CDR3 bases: TGCGCCAGCAGCTGGCGTGGGTCTGAAGAGACCCAGTACTTC. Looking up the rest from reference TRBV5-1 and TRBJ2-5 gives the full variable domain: KAGVTQTPRYLIKTRGQQVTLSCSPISGHRSVSWYQQTPGQGLQFLFEYFSETQRNKGNFPGRFSGRQFSNSRSEMNVSTLELGDSALYLCASSWRGSEETQYFGPGTRLLVL.

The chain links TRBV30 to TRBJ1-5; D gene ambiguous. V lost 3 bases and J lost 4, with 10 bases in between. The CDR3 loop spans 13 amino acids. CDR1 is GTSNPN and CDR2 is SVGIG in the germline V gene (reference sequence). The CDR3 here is CAWSLADNQPQHF. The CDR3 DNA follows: TGTGCCTGGAGCCTAGCAGATAATCAGCCCCAGCATTTT.

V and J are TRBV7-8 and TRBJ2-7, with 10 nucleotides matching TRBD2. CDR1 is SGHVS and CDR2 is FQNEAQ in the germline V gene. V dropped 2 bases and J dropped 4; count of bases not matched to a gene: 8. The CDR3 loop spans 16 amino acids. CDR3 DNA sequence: TGTGCCAGCAGCTTAAGGGCTAGCGGGGGAGAATACGAGCAGTACTTC. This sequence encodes CASSLRASGGEYEQYF.

The CDR3 DNA reads TGCGCCAGCAGCTTGGAACCGGGGGCCCACTCCTACAATGAGCAGTTCTTC. This translates into CASSLEPGAHSYNEQFF. The chain links TRBV5-1 to TRBJ2-1; either TRBD1 or TRBD2 may supply D (6 bases each). Germline V lookup: CDR1 SGHRS, CDR2 YFSETQ. The CDR3 sequence is 17 residues long. Trimming stripped 0 bases from V and 0 bases from J, with 13 bases between.

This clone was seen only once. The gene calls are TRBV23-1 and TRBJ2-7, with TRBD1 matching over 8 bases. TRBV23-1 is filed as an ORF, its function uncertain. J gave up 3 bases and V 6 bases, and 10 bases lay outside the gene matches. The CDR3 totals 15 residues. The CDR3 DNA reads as TGCGCCAGCAGGTGGGGACAGGACAATATCTACGAGCAGTACTTC. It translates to CASRWGQDNIYEQYF.

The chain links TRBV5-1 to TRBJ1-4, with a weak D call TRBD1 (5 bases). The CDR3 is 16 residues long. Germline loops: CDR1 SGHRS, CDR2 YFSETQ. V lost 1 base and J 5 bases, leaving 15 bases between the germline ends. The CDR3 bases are TGCGCCAGCAGCTTGTTTTTTGACAGAAGAAATGAAAAACTGTTTTTT. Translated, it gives CASSLFFDRRNEKLFF.

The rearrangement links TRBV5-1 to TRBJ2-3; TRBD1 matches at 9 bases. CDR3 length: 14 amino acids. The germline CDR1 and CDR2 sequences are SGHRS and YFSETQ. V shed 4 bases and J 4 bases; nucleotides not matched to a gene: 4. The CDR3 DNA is TGCGCCAGCAGCACGGGACAGGGCCCAGATACGCAGTATTTT. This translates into CASSTGQGPDTQYF.

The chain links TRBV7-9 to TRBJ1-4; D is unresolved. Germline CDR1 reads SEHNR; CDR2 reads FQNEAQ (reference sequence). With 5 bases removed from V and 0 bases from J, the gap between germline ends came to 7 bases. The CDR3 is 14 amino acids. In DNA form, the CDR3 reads TGTGCCAGCAGCGACTATGCAACTAATGAAAAACTGTTTTTT. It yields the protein CASSDYATNEKLFF.

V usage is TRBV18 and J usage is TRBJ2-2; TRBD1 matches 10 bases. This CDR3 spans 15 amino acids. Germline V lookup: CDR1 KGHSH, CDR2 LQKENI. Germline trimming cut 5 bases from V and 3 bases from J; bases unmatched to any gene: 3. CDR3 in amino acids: CASSRQGADTGELFF. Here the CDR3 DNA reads TGTGCCAGCTCAAGACAGGGGGCGGACACCGGGGAGCTGTTTTTT.

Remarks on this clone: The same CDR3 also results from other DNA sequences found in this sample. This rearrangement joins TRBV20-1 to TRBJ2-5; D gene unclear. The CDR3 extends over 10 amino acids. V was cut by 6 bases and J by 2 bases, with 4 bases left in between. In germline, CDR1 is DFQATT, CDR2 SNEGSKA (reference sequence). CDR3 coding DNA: TGCAGTGCCCGACAAGAGACCCAGTACTTC. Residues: CSARQETQYF.